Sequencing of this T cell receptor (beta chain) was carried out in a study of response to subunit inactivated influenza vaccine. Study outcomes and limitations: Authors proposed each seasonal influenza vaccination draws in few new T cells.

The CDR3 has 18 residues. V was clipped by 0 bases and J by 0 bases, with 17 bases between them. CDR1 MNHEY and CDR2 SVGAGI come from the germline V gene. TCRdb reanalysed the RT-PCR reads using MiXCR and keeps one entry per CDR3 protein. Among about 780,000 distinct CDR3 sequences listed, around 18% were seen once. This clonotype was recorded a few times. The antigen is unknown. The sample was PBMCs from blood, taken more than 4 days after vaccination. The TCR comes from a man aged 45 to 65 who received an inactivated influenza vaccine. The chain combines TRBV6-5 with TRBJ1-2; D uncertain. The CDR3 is CASSYSMLRRTPNYGYTF. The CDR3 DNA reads TGTGCCAGCAGTTACTCGATGTTAAGGAGGACCCCTAACTATGGCTACACCTTC.